This T cell receptor (beta chain) originates from a study of blood T cell repertoires in COVID-19. Whole-study context: Samples of COVID-19 (acute and convalescent) were obtained from the United States, Italy and Spain. The analysed material was cDNA or gDNA that came from T cells, B-cell-depleted T cells, or PBMCs.

From germline, CDR1 is SGDLS and CDR2 YYNGEE. V trimming: 4 bases; J trimming: 8 bases; junction bases outside the gene matches: 9. The CDR3 runs to 15 residues. In the authors' workflow: Amplification from reference gene primers served as the basis for estimated nucleated cell counts. The protocol was immunoSEQ multiplex PCR, while the TCRdb copy is restricted to in-frame clones and leaves out a portion. D and trimming come from the DNA, and the V and J calls and clone size come from that table. The sample includes a few hundred thousand clones, 88% of them seen just once. J is TRBJ1-2 and V is TRBV9; 12 nucleotides match TRBD1. The sequencing input was peripheral blood. This receptor was taken from a man in his sixties who had recovered from COVID-19. CDR3 amino acids: CASSFSGQGADGYTF. CDR3 nucleotides: TGTGCCAGCAGCTTCTCGGGACAGGGGGCGGACGGCTACACCTTC. Full variable domain (rest looked up from reference TRBV9 and TRBJ1-2): DSGVTQTPKHLITATGQRVTLRCSPRSGDLSVYWYQQSLDQGLQFLIQYYNGEERAKGNILERFSAQQFPDLHSELNLSSLELGDSALYFCASSFSGQGADGYTFGSGTRLTVV.